This T cell receptor (beta chain) was identified during a study of vaccination and CD4 T cells after COVID-19 (dated by TCRdb to 2022 to 2024). For context, the study as a whole: Every convalescent patient had a positive nasal swab PCR test for SARS-CoV-2, with mild disease in nine patients and severe disease in one. Post-COVID blood samples from convalescent patients were collected a median of around 110 days after diagnosis, with a range of roughly 35 to 161 days. Post-vaccine blood samples were obtained a median of about 72 days after the second vaccine dose, with a range of about 14 to 241 days. Two doses of either the Pfizer-BioNTech BNT162b2 vaccine (n=8) or the Moderna mRNA-1273 vaccine (n=2) were administered to participants. In 10 COVID-19 convalescent patients and a handful of infection-naive healthy vaccine recipients, the spike-specific CD4+ TCR repertoire before mRNA vaccination was compared with the repertoire after mRNA vaccination. In the convalescent cohort there were six males and four females, among whom were two Hispanic individuals, seven Caucasians, two Asians and one multiracial person. The investigation overall reported the following: In convalescent patients, a median around 90% of post-vaccine SARS-CoV-2-reactive clones were detected only after vaccination, suggesting vaccine-specific priming. Only a relatively small number of convalescent patients were included in the study, and early timepoints following natural infection were not analyzed. Of the vaccine-specific clones in convalescent patients, 304 of 307, or nearly all, reacted only to SARS-CoV-2 spike and did not cross-react with common cold coronaviruses. The median number of SARS-CoV-2-reactive clonotypes rose from 20 to 25 after infection to a few dozen after vaccination, but the change was not significant.

This clonotype came up a few times. The antigen it recognizes is unknown. Base qualities are not at hand, and no much larger clone is one base apart. The receptor library was made with PCR. The sequencer was an Illumina iSeq 100. The original methods were these. Non-productive sequences were filtered out, and CDR3s that did not start with C, did not end with F or W, or were shorter than 7 amino acids were discarded. Levenshtein distances (stringdist) and unrooted phylogenetic trees (ape) in R version 3.6.1 were used to assess CDR3 homology. TCRdb's own reprocessing of the public reads used fastp at Q25 and MiXCR and kept productive beta chains. Each entry merges the rows of one CDR3 protein and shows their most common DNA and genes. TCRdb's processing, not the study's, gives the V and J calls here. For this sample the table gives 20,000 to 25,000 distinct CDR3 sequences, of which 50% to 60% were detected only once. 0.85% to 1% of the sample is held by the ten biggest clonotypes.

The convalescent patients' positive SARS-CoV-2 PCR tests were from March to December 2020, which was before the Alpha, Beta and Delta variants emerged in the United States. PBMCs were separated from whole blood using Ficoll-Paque Plus gradient centrifugation and then either used fresh or cryopreserved at -140C. The germline V gene supplies CDR1 MNHEY and CDR2 SVGEGT. Including cysteine and phenylalanine, the CDR3 has 13 amino acids. Just the 39-base CDR3 DNA is kept, in frame starting at base 1. Deletion took 8 bases off V and 7 bases off J, with a span of 15 bases between the germline ends. This TCR came from a human donor who had recovered from COVID-19. Sequencing used CD4+ T cells from blood, obtained before SARS-CoV-2 vaccination. This chain joins TRBV6-2 or TRBV6-3 to TRBJ2-1; D gene: possibly TRBD2, on 6 matching bases. In nucleotide form, the sequence is TGTGCCAGCGGGAACTTTGGGGGGAATGAGCAGTTCTTC. Its amino acids are CASGNFGGNEQFF.